The 30 T cell receptor beta chains below were found in one sample sequenced in a study of T cells expressing NK-cell markers. With the 5' RACE reads reprocessed, TCRdb shows one record per CDR3 protein and no DNA. The sample has about 260,000 distinct CDR3 sequences. Material for sequencing was blood T cells: a sorted CD56 or NKG2C T cell subset, CD4+ or CD8+ T cells, or bulk PBMC T cells (not recorded which). These receptors originate from a man younger than 30 in good health.

The chain carries TRBV5-1 and TRBJ1-4; TCRdb lists TRBD1, though no DNA is available to test this call. The CDR3 is 16 residues long. The germline CDR1 and CDR2 sequences are SGHRS and YFSETQ. CDR3 region: CASSLGQGATNEKLFF.

The V gene is TRBV12-3 or TRBV12-4, the J gene TRBJ2-1; TCRdb outputs TRBD1, but without DNA this stays unchecked. The CDR3 length is 13 residues. The CDR3 spells CASSWDRGNEQFF.

This CDR3 reads CSAKMQGGDTEAFF. The rearrangement uses TRBV20-1 and TRBJ1-1. Germline values: CDR1 DFQATT, CDR2 SNEGSKA (reference sequence). The CDR3 sequence is 14 residues long.

The gene calls are TRBV29-1 and TRBJ2-7. The germline CDR1 and CDR2 sequences are SQVTM and ANQGSEA. The CDR3 has 12 amino acids. The CDR3 sequence is CSVAYNPYEQYF.

The V call is TRBV12-3 or TRBV12-4, the J call TRBJ1-2. There are 12 residues in the CDR3. This CDR3 is CASSLTQGGYTF.

The rearrangement uses TRBV6-5 and TRBJ2-7. Germline-derived CDR1 and CDR2 are MNHEY and SVGAGI. This CDR3 spans 13 amino acids. CDR3 region: CASSYRQRYEQYF.

V is TRBV12-3 or TRBV12-4 and J is TRBJ2-1; TCRdb picks TRBD1, but there is no DNA to check that call. The CDR3 loop spans 13 amino acids. The chain's CDR3 is CASKQGTSNEQFF.

This sequence joins TRBV20-1 and TRBJ2-3; TCRdb picks TRBD2, but there is no DNA to check that call. Germline CDR1 and CDR2: DFQATT and SNEGSKA (reference sequence). This CDR3 is built from 16 residues. CDR3 amino acids: CSARVRRLVSSDTQYF.

The rearrangement joins TRBV29-1 to TRBJ2-7; lacking DNA, the TRBD1 call made by TCRdb goes unchecked. This CDR3 contains 15 residues. Germline-derived CDR1 and CDR2 are SQVTM and ANQGSEA. CDR3 loop: CSVEGHGAGTGEQYF.

This chain uses TRBV20-1 with TRBJ2-1; the TRBD2 assignment by TCRdb is unverifiable without DNA. Looked up from germline, CDR1 is DFQATT and CDR2 is SNEGSKA (reference sequence). The CDR3 loop spans 16 amino acids. The CDR3 sequence: CSAIRLAGATYNEQFF.

The V gene is TRBV12-3 or TRBV12-4, the J gene TRBJ2-7; TCRdb's D call of TRBD2 is untestable without DNA. The CDR3 consists of 14 residues. This CDR3 reads CASSFLGRVHEQYF.

The chain combines TRBV20-1 with TRBJ2-1; the D gene TCRdb calls, TRBD1, cannot be checked with no DNA. Germline CDR1 is DFQATT and CDR2 is SNEGSKA (reference sequence). The CDR3 is 13 residues long. CDR3 residues: CSAIKPGGNEQFF.

V and J are TRBV6-1 and TRBJ1-5. CDR1 MNHNS and CDR2 SASEGT come from the germline V gene. CDR3 length: 15 residues. CDR3 sequence reads: CASTPDMYSNQPQHF.

V is TRBV5-5 and J is TRBJ2-3; TCRdb picks TRBD2, but there is no DNA to check that call. CDR3 length equals 17 residues. Germline loops: CDR1 SGHKS, CDR2 YYEKEE (reference sequence). CDR3: CASSTGGLAGEPSTQYF.

This chain connects TRBV25-1 to TRBJ1-6; without DNA, the TCRdb call of TRBD1 cannot be checked. CDR1 is MGHDK and CDR2 is SYGVNS in the germline V gene. The CDR3 runs 16 residues. The CDR3 protein is CASSETGIKLNSPLHF.

This chain connects TRBV25-1 to TRBJ2-3; no DNA is available, so the TRBD1 call from TCRdb remains unchecked. Germline values: CDR1 MGHDK, CDR2 SYGVNS. This CDR3 is 14 amino acids long. The CDR3 reads CASRELGTTDTQYF.

This chain joins TRBV6-5 and TRBJ2-7; TCRdb designates TRBD2, a call that cannot be tested without DNA. The CDR3 spans 16 residues. Germline V gives CDR1 MNHEY, CDR2 SVGAGI. CDR3 in amino acids: CASSSYPSAGAHEQYF.

The chain joins TRBV12-3 or TRBV12-4 to TRBJ1-2. This CDR3 comprises 12 residues. CDR3 region: CASSKRTWGYTF.

V and J are TRBV20-1 and TRBJ2-7; TCRdb reports TRBD1, a call that lacks DNA to check it against. The CDR3 totals 14 residues. Germline V gene sequence: CDR1 DFQATT, CDR2 SNEGSKA (reference sequence). This chain's CDR3 is CSANRGTARYEQYF.

This chain uses TRBV10-3 with TRBJ2-1. This CDR3 has 12 amino acids. The germline CDR1 and CDR2 sequences are ENHRY and SYGVKD. CDR3 protein: CAIGSDRNEQFF.

The rearrangement links TRBV20-1 to TRBJ1-4; TCRdb outputs TRBD1, but without DNA this stays unchecked. Germline CDR1 is DFQATT and CDR2 is SNEGSKA (reference sequence). The CDR3 consists of 14 residues. The chain's CDR3 is CSATNMGTFEKLFF.

J is TRBJ2-5 and V is TRBV18. Germline values: CDR1 KGHSH, CDR2 LQKENI. The CDR3 has 13 residues. CDR3 protein: CASSRQLGETQYF.

The V gene is TRBV6-1, the J gene TRBJ2-7; TCRdb reports TRBD1, a call that lacks DNA to check it against. CDR3 length: 13 residues. CDR1 is MNHNS, CDR2 SASEGT, per germline. The CDR3 here is CASSMPGTDEQYF.

The chain combines TRBV6-1 with TRBJ1-1; TCRdb's D call of TRBD1 is untestable without DNA. In germline, CDR1 is MNHNS, CDR2 SASEGT. This CDR3 has 16 amino acids. CDR3: CASSQAPGPPNTEAFF.

The chain joins TRBV12-3 or TRBV12-4 to TRBJ1-2; with no DNA, the TCRdb D assignment of TRBD1 cannot be verified. The CDR3 runs to 16 residues. The CDR3 loop reads CASSYLPDRANYGYTF.

V usage is TRBV20-1 and J usage is TRBJ1-2. The germline gives CDR1 DFQATT, CDR2 SNEGSKA (reference sequence). The CDR3 contains 16 residues. The CDR3 sequence is CSAGFRAKRGNYGYTF.

V gene TRBV19 combines with J gene TRBJ2-1; absent DNA, TCRdb's TRBD2 call cannot be checked. This CDR3 is 14 amino acids long. CDR1 is LNHDA, CDR2 SQIVND, per germline (reference sequence). The CDR3 loop is CATAAYGPNNEQFF.

This chain links TRBV29-1 with TRBJ2-1; TCRdb picks TRBD2, but there is no DNA to check that call. This CDR3 has 14 amino acids. Germline CDR1 is SQVTM and CDR2 is ANQGSEA. CDR3 in amino acids: CSVELAGGGNEQFF.

This chain uses TRBV5-1 with TRBJ2-3; checking the TCRdb D call of TRBD2 is not possible without DNA. The CDR3 covers 17 residues. Looked up from germline, CDR1 is SGHRS and CDR2 is YFSETQ. The CDR3 spells CASSRTGLAGGGDTQYF.

V and J are TRBV7-9 and TRBJ2-3. The germline CDR1 and CDR2 sequences are SEHNR and FQNEAQ (reference sequence). The CDR3 sequence is 16 residues long. This chain's CDR3 is CASSSHGSLATDTQYF.